This T cell receptor beta chain was identified in a study of identical twins. Regarding the study as a whole: Cord blood beta clonotypes that were abundant carried fewer insertions, and memory repertoires showed no such trend. Out-of-frame TCR alpha sharing in monozygotic twins exceeded recombination model predictions.

This clonotype was counted a few times. What it binds is not known. TCRdb itself ran the 5' RACE reads through MiXCR, one entry per CDR3 protein. The sample lists 1.5 million to 2 million distinct CDR3 sequences, more than 30% seen once, with about 0.25% in the top ten. The CDR3 runs 15 residues. In germline, CDR1 is ENHRY, CDR2 SYGVKD. V gave up 0 bases and J gave up 7 bases, with 15 bases separating them. This chain joins TRBV10-3 and TRBJ1-2, with D tentatively TRBD1 (5 bases). The origin of this receptor is a newborn girl in good health. Sequences were obtained from cord blood. The CDR3 DNA is TGTGCCATCAGTGAGTCGGCGACAGTCACAAGTGGCTACACCTTC. It yields the protein CAISESATVTSGYTF.